A single sample is the source of the 5 T cell receptor beta chains below, sequenced in a study of T cell clusters in autoimmune cytopenias (dated by TCRdb to the late 2010s). TRB amplification used 250 ng of peripheral blood genomic DNA, 30,000 to 40,000 genome equivalents, per sample. The instrument given in TCRdb is Illumina MiSeq. TRB rearrangements were amplified by multiplex PCR following a touch-down protocol, with the TRB-A and TRB-B primer pools mixed in one tube. The reads were reprocessed in TCRdb, with one entry per CDR3 protein sequence and no accompanying DNA. This sample's table contains some 6,200 distinct CDR3 sequences. In total, the top ten clones hold about 22% of the sample. These sequences were also reported in another study, on T cell repertoires in aging, cancer and after chemotherapy.

The sample consisted of peripheral blood. These receptors all stem from a human donor in good health.

The rearrangement links TRBV5-1 to TRBJ2-1; TCRdb picks TRBD1, but there is no DNA to check that call. The V gene's germline CDR1 is SGHRS and CDR2 YFSETQ. The CDR3 sequence is 16 residues long. CDR3: CASILGGGSAYNEQFF.

This clonotype is called medium-sized (0.01 to 0.1%) based on its frequency. The chain uses TRBV19 and TRBJ1-3. The CDR3 has 14 amino acids. CDR1 is LNHDA, CDR2 SQIVND, per germline (reference sequence). CDR3 residues: CASSPPGPGNTIYF.

V is TRBV5-4 and J is TRBJ1-1. In germline, CDR1 is SGHNT, CDR2 YYREEE (reference sequence). The length of the CDR3 is 14 residues. CDR3 in amino acids: CASRLDALNTEAFF.

This chain uses TRBV6-2 or TRBV6-3 with TRBJ2-1; the D call of TRBD1 rests on TCRdb alone, since no DNA is present to check it. This CDR3 is 14 amino acids long. Germline CDR1 MNHEY, CDR2 SVGEGT. The CDR3 reads CASSYRTGVNEQFF.

Judged by frequency, this clonotype is medium-sized. The rearrangement joins TRBV15 to TRBJ1-4. Germline assignment: CDR1 LNHNV and CDR2 YYDKDF (reference sequence). CDR3 size: 16 residues. The CDR3 sequence is CATSRAQGFSNEKLFF.